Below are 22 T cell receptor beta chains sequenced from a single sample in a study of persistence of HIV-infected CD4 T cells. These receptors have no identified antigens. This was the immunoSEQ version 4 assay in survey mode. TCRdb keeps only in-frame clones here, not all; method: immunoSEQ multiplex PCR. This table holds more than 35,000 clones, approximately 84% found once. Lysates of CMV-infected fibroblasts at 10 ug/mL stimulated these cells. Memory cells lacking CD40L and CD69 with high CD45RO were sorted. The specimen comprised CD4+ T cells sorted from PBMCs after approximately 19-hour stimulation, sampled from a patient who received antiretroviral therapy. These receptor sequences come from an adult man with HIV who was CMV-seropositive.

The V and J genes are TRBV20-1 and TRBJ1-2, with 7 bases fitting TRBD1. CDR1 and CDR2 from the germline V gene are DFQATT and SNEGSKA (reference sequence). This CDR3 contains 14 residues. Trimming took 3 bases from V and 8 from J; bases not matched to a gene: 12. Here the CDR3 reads CSASNGRGVQGYTF. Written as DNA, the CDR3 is TGCAGTGCTAGTAATGGCAGGGGGGTGCAAGGCTACACCTTC.

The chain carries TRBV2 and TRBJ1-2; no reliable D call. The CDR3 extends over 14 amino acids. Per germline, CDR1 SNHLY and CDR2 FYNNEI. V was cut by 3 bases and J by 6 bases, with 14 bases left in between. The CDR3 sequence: CASSESGRGNGYTF. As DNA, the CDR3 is TGTGCCAGCAGTGAGTCGGGGAGAGGGAATGGCTACACCTTC.

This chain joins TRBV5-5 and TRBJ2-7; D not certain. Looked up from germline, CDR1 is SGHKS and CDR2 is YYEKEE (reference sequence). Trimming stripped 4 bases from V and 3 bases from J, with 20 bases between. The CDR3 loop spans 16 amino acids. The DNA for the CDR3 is TGTGCCAGCAGCCTCCCCGCCGGGTCGGTGATCTACGAGCAGTACTTC. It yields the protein CASSLPAGSVIYEQYF.

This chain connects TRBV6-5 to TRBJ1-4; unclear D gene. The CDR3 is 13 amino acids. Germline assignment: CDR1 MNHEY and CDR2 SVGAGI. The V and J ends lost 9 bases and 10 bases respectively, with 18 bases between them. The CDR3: CASSHAVGGKLFF. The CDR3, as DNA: TGTGCCAGTAGCCACGCAGTCGGTGGAAAACTGTTTTTT.

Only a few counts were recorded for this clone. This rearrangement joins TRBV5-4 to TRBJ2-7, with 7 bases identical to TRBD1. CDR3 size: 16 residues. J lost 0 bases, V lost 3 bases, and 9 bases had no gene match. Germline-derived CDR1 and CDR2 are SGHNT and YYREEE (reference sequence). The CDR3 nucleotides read TGTGCCAGCAGCTCAAACCCACAGGGGTCCTCCTACGAGCAGTACTTC. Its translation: CASSSNPQGSSYEQYF.

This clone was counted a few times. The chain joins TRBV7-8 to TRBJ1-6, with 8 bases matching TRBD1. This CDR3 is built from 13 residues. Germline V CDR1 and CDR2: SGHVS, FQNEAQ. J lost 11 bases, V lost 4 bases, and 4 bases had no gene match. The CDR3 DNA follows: TGTGCCAGCAGCTCACAGACAGGGGCACCCCTCCACTTT. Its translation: CASSSQTGAPLHF.

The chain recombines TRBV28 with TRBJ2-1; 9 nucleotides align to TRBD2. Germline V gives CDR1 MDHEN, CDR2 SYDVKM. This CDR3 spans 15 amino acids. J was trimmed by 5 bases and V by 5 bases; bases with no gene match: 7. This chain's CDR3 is CASSRGASGNNEQFF. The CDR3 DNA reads TGTGCCAGCAGTAGGGGGGCTAGCGGGAACAATGAGCAGTTCTTC.

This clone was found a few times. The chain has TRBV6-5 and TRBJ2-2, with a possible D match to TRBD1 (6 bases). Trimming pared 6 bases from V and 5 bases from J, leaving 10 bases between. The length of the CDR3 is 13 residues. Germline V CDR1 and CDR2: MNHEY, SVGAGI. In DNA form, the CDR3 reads TGTGCCAGCAGACGACAGGTTACCGGGGAGCTGTTTTTT. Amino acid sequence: CASRRQVTGELFF.

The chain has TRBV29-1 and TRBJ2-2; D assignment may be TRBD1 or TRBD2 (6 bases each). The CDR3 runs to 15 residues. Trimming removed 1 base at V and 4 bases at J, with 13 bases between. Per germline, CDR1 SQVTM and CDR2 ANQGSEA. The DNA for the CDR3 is TGCAGCGTTGAAGTACGGGGGCCCACCACCGGGGAGCTGTTTTTT. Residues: CSVEVRGPTTGELFF.

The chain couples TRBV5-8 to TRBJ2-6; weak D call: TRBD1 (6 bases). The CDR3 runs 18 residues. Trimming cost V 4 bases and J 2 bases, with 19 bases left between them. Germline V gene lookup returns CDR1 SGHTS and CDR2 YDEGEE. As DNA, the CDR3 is TGTGCCAGCAGCCTCGGGACAAATCTCCGCGCTGGGGCCAACGTCCTGACTTTC. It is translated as CASSLGTNLRAGANVLTF.

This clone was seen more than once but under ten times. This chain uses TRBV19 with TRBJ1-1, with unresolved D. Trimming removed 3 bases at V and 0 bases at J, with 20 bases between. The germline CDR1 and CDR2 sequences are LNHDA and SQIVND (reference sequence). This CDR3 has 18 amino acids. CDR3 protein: CASSMFKRVESMNTEAFF. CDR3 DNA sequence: TGTGCCAGTAGTATGTTTAAGAGGGTCGAAAGCATGAACACTGAAGCTTTCTTT. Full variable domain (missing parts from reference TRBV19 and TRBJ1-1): DGGITQSPKYLFRKEGQNVTLSCEQNLNHDAMYWYRQDPGQGLRLIYYSQIVNDFQKGDIAEGYSVSREKKESFPLTVTSAQKNPTAFYLCASSMFKRVESMNTEAFFGQGTRLTVV.

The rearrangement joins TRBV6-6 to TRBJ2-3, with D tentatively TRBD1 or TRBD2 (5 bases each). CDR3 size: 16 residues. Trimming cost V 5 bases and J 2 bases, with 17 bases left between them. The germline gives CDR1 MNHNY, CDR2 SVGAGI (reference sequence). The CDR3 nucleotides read TGTGCCAGCAGTGGACAAAGGTCAGCGGACACAGATACGCAGTATTTT. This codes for CASSGQRSADTDTQYF.

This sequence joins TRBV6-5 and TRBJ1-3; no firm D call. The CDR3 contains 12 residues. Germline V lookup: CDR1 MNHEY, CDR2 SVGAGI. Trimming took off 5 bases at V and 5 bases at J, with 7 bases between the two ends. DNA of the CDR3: TGTGCCAGCAGTCCCGATCGAAACACCATATATTTT. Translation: CASSPDRNTIYF.

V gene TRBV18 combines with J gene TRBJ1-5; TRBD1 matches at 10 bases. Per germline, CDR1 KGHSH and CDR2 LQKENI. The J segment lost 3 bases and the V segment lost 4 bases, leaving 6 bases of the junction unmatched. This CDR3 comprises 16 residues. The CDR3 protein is CASSLGTGATNQPQHF. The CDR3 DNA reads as TGTGCCAGCTCACTAGGGACAGGGGCTACCAATCAGCCCCAGCATTTT.

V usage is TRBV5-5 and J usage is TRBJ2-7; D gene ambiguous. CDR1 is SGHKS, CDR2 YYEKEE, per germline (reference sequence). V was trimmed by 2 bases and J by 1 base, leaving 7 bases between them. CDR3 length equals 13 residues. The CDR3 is CASSFDRSYEQYF. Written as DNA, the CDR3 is TGTGCCAGCAGCTTCGACCGGTCCTACGAGCAGTACTTC.

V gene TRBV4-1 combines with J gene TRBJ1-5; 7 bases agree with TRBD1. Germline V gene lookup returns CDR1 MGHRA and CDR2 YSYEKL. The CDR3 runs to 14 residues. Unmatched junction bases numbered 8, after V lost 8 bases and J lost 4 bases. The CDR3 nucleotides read TGCGCCAGCGGGGTAGGACAGGCTAATCAGCCCCAGCATTTT. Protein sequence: CASGVGQANQPQHF.

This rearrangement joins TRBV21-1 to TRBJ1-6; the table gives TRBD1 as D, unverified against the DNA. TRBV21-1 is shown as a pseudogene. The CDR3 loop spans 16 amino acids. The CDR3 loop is CASSTGTGALQGPLHF. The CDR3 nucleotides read TGTGCCAGCAGCACCGGGACAGGGGCCCTACAAGGACCCCTCCACTTT.

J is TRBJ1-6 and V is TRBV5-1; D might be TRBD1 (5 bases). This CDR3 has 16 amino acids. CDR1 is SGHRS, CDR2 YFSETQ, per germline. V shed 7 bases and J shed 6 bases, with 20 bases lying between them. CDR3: CASLWDLFTLNSPLHF. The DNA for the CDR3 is TGCGCCAGCCTTTGGGACCTTTTTACCCTTAATTCACCCCTCCACTTT.

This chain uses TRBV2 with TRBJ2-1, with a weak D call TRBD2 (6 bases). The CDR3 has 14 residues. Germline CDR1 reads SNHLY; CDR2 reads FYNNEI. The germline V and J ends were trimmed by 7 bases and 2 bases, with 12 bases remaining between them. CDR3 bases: TGTGCCAGCACCAGGACGGGAGCCTACAATGAGCAGTTCTTC. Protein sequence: CASTRTGAYNEQFF.

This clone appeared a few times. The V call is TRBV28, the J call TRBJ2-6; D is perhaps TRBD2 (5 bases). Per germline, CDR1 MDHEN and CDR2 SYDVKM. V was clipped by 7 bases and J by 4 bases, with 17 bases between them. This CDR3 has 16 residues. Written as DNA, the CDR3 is TGTGCCAGCACCCCAGCCGGGGAACCCGGGGCCAACGTCCTGACTTTC. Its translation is CASTPAGEPGANVLTF.

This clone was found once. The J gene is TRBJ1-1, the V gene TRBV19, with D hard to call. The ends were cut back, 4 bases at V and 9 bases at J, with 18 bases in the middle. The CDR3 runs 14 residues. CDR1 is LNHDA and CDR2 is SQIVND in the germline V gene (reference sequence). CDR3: CASSRGSREGKAFF. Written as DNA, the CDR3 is TGTGCCAGTAGTAGGGGTTCGAGGGAGGGCAAAGCTTTCTTT. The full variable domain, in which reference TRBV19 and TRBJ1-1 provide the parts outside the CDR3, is DGGITQSPKYLFRKEGQNVTLSCEQNLNHDAMYWYRQDPGQGLRLIYYSQIVNDFQKGDIAEGYSVSREKKESFPLTVTSAQKNPTAFYLCASSRGSREGKAFFGQGTRLTVV.

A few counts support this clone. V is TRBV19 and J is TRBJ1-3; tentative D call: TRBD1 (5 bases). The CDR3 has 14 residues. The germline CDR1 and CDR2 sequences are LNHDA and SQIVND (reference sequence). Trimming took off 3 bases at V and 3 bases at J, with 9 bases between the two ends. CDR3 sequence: CASSIAGFGNTIYF. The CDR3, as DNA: TGTGCCAGTAGTATTGCAGGGTTTGGAAACACCATATATTTT.